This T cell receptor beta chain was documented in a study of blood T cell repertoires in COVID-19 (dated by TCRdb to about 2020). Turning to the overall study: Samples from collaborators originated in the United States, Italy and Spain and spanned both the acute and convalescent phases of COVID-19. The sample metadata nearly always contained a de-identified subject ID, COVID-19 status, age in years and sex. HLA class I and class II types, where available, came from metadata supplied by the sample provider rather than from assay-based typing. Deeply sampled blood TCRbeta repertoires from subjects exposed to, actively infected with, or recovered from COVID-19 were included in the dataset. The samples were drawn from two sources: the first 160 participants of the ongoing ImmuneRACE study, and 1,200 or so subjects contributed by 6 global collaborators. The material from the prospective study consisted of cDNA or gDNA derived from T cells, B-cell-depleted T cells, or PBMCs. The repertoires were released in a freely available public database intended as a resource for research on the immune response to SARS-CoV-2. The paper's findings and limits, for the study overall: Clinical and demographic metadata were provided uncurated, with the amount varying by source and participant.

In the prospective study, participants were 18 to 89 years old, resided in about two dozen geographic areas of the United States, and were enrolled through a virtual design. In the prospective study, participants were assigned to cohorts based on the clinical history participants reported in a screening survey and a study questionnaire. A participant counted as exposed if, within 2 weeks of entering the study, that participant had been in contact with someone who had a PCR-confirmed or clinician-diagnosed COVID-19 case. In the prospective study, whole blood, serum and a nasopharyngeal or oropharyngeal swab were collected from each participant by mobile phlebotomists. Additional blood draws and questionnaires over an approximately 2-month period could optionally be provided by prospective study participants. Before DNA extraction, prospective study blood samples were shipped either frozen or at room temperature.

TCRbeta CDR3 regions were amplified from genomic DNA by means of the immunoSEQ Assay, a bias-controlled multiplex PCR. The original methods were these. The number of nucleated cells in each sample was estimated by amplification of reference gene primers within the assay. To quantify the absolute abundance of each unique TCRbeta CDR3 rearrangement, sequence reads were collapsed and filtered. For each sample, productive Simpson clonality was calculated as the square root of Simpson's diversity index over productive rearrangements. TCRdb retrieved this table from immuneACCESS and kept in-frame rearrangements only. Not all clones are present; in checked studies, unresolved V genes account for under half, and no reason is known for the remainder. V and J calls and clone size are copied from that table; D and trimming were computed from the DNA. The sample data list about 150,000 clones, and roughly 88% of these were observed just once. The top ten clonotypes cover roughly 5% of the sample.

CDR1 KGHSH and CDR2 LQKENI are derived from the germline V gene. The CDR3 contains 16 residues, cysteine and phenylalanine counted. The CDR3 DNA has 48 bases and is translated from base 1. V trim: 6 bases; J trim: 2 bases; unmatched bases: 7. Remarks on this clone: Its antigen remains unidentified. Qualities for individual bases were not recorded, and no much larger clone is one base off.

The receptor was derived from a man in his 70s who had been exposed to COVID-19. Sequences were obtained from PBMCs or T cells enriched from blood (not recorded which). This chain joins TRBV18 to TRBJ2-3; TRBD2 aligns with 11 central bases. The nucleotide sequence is TGTGCCAGCTCTCCTACTAGCGGGGGATCCACAGATACGCAGTATTTT. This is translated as CASSPTSGGSTDTQYF.